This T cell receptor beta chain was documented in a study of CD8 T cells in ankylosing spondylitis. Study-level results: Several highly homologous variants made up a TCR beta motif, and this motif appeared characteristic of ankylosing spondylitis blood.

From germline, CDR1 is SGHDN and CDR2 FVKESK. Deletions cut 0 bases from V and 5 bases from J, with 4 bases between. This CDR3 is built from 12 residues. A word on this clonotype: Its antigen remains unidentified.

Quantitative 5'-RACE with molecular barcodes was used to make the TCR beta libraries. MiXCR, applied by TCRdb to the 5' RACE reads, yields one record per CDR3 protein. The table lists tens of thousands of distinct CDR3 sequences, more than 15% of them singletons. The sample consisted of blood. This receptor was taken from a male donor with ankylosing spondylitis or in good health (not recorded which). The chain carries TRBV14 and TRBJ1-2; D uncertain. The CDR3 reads CASSQDGYGYTF. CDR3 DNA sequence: TGTGCCAGCAGCCAAGACGGGTATGGCTACACCTTC.